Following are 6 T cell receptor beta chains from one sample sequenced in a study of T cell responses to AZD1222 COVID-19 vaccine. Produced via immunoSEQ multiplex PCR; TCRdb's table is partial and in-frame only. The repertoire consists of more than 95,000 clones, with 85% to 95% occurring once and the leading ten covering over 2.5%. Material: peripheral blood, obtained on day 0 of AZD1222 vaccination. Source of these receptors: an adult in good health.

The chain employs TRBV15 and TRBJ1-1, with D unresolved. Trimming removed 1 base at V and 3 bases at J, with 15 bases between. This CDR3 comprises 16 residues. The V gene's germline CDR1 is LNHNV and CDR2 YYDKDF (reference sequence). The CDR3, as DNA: TGTGCCACCAGCAGAGGTTTGGGCTACCGGGACACTGAAGCTTTCTTT. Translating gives CATSRGLGYRDTEAFF.

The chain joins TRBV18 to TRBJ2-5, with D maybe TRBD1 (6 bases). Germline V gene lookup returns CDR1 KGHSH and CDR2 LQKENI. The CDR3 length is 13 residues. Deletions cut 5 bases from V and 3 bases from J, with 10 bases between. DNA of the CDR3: TGTGCCAGCTCAAGAGGACAGAAAGAGACCCAGTACTTC. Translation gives CASSRGQKETQYF.

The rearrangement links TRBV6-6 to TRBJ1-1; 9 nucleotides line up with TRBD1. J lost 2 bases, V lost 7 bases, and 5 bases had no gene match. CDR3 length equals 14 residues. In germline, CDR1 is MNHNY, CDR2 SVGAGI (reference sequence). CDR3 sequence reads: CASKMTGGNTEAFF. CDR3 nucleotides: TGTGCCAGCAAAATGACAGGGGGTAACACTGAAGCTTTCTTT.

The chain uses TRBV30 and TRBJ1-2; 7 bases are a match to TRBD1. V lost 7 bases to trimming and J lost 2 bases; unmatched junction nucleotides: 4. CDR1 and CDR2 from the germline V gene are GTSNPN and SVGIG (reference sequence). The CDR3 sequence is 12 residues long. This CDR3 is CASGTENYGYTF. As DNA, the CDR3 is TGTGCCTCCGGGACAGAGAACTATGGCTACACCTTC.

The CDR3 sequence: CASSPSGREYEQYF. For the CDR3, the DNA is TGTGCCAGCAGTCCTAGCGGGAGAGAGTACGAGCAGTACTTC. This chain uses TRBV6-5 with TRBJ2-7, with 10 bases matching TRBD2. V lost 5 bases to trimming and J lost 4 bases; unmatched junction nucleotides: 5. The CDR3 spans 14 residues. Germline V CDR1 and CDR2: MNHEY, SVGAGI.

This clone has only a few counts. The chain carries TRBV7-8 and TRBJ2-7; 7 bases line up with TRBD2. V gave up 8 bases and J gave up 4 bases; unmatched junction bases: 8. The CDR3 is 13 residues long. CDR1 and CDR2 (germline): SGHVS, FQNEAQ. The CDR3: CASSPRAGYEQYF. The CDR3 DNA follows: TGTGCCAGCTCCCCTCGAGCGGGATACGAGCAGTACTTC.